This T cell receptor beta chain is from a study of regulatory T cells in long-lasting Graves disease. V lost 1 base and J lost 4, with 17 bases in between. The CDR3 contains 17 residues. Looked up from germline, CDR1 is GTSNPN and CDR2 is SVGIG (reference sequence). Arm-PCR of CDR3 regions and iRepertoire HTBI primers were used to build TCR beta libraries. TCRdb itself ran the multiplex PCR reads through MiXCR, one entry per CDR3 protein. This table has 300,000 to 500,000 distinct CDR3 sequences, 20% appearing once. Stated time point: persistent/refractory GD, antithyroid drugs over 5 years with positive TRAb. Scientists built the TCR library using RNA that was extracted from PBMCs.

V and J are TRBV30 and TRBJ2-6; D not certain. This specimen was peripheral blood mononuclear cells (PBMCs), taken when the disease was refractory, from a patient treated with antithyroid drugs. This TCR was recovered from a female donor with Graves disease. CDR3 DNA: TGTGCCTGGAGTGCCCGGTTAAGGGCTACCGGGGCCAACGTCCTGACTTTC. The encoded protein is CAWSARLRATGANVLTF.